This T cell receptor beta chain was captured in a study of shared clonotypes between healthy human individuals. The overall study: Ranging from 18 to 49 in age, donors were two women and three men.

With V trimmed by 6 bases and J by 6 bases, 3 bases remained unmatched. CDR1 and CDR2 from the germline V gene are LGHNA and YNFKEQ. CDR3 length: 13 amino acids. For each subset, genomic DNA was distributed in equal portions over several immunoSEQ plates. Sequenced by immunoSEQ multiplex PCR; TCRdb stores in-frame clones only, minus some. The sample has about 1.5 million clones, roughly 98% seen once. General observations from the study: Since donors were few, the genetic and exposure-history diversity represented was limited.

Note on this clone: Its antigen is not known.

A CD45RA-negative memory subset and a CD45RA+ naive subset were separated from the CD4+ cells. J is TRBJ1-5 and V is TRBV4-2, with TRBD1 identical over 9 bases. The TCR originated in a man aged 30-40 years in good health. Material for sequencing was naive CD4+ T cells sorted from blood. Subset in this sample: CD45RA+ positively selected. CDR3 nucleotides: TGTGCCAGCAGGGGACAGGGAGGTCAGCCCCAGCATTTT. Translated: CASRGQGGQPQHF.